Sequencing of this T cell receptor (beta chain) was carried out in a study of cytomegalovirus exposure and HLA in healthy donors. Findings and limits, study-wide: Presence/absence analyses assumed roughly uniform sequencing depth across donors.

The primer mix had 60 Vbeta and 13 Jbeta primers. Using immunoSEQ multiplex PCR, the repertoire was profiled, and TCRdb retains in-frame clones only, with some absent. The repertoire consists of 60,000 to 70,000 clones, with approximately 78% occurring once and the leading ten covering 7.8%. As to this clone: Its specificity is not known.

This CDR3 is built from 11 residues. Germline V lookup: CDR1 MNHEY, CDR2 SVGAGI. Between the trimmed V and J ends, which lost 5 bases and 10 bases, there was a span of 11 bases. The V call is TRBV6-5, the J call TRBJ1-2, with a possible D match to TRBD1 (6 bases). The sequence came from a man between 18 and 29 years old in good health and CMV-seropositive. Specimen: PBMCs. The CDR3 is CASSGGGSYTF. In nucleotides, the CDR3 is TGTGCCAGCAGTGGCGGGGGCTCCTACACCTTC.